Following are 7 T cell receptor beta chains from one sample sequenced in a study of blood T cells in healthy people across ages. With a J-beta primer mix and a sample-barcoded 5' primer, a second PCR ran about 7 to 12 cycles. TCRdb redid the calling of the 5' RACE reads with MiXCR, one entry per CDR3 protein. Of hundreds of thousands of distinct CDR3 sequences in the sample, 40% to 65% were seen once. Sequences were obtained from blood. These receptors originate from a woman aged 80 or over in good health.

Concerning this clonotype itself: A much larger clone sits a single nucleotide away, making a read error possible. The rearrangement uses TRBV4-1 and TRBJ2-3; 7 bases match TRBD2. Germline assignment: CDR1 MGHRA and CDR2 YSYEKL. The trim removed 1 base at V and 7 bases at J, leaving 11 bases unmatched. There are 16 residues in the CDR3. The CDR3 DNA follows: TGCGCCAGCAGCCAAGCAGTGGCGGGAGCTATGAATACGCAGTATTTT. Translating it yields CASSQAVAGAMNTQYF.

This clonotype showed up just a few times. This chain connects TRBV11-3 to TRBJ2-1; D is possibly TRBD1 (6 bases). The CDR3 has 16 amino acids. Per germline, CDR1 SGHNT and CDR2 YENEEA. Trimming removed 0 bases at V and 6 bases at J, with 15 bases between. The CDR3 nucleotides are TGTGCCAGCAGCTTAGATCGGGTGGGGGCTTCCAATGAGCAGTTCTTC. Translation gives CASSLDRVGASNEQFF. The full variable domain, in which reference TRBV11-3 and TRBJ2-1 provide the parts outside the CDR3, is EAGVVQSPRYKIIEKKQPVAFWCNPISGHNTLYWYLQNLGQGPELLIRYENEEAVDDSQLPKDRFSAERLKGVDSTLKIQPAELGDSAVYLCASSLDRVGASNEQFFGPGTRLTVL.

As for this clonotype: This may arise from a read error, as a much more abundant clone is one base away. This chain uses TRBV12-3 or TRBV12-4 with TRBJ2-7, with 9 bases matching TRBD1. The CDR3 extends over 15 amino acids. In nucleotides, the CDR3 is TGTGCCAGCAGGCGGACAGGGGAGCTCTCCTACGAGCGGTACTTC. It specifies CASRRTGELSYERYF.

This rearrangement joins TRBV5-1 to TRBJ2-1, with D perhaps TRBD1 (7 bases). Germline CDR1 reads SGHRS; CDR2 reads YFSETQ. The CDR3 sequence is 16 residues long. Deletions cut 3 bases from V and 1 base from J, with 14 bases between. The CDR3 reads CASSSRQGGSYNEQFF. CDR3 in DNA: TGCGCCAGCAGCTCGAGACAGGGAGGATCCTACAATGAGCAGTTCTTC.

This clonotype was seen a handful of times. The CDR3 region has the DNA TGTGCCAGCAGTCTACAGGGTTCAGATTCACCCCTCCACTTT. Protein product: CASSLQGSDSPLHF. This chain uses TRBV27 with TRBJ1-6; the D gene is possibly TRBD1 (6 bases). This CDR3 spans 14 amino acids. Between the trimmed V and J ends, which lost 5 bases and 8 bases, there was a span of 13 bases. Germline V gives CDR1 MNHEY, CDR2 SMNVEV (reference sequence).

This chain uses TRBV7-9 with TRBJ2-4, with D perhaps matching TRBD2 (6 bases). The J call is in doubt because the DNA end fits TRBJ2-7 better. CDR3 length: 14 residues. The germline gives CDR1 SEHNR, CDR2 FQNEAQ (reference sequence). The CDR3 loop is CASSFGTPSYEQYF. CDR3 nucleotide sequence: TGTGCCAGCAGCTTCGGGACTCCGTCCTACGAGCAGTACTTC.

The chain combines TRBV20-1 with TRBJ2-3; no reliable D call. Trimming took off 0 bases at V and 4 bases at J, with 14 bases between the two ends. Per germline, CDR1 DFQATT and CDR2 SNEGSKA (reference sequence). This CDR3 has 15 residues. CDR3 loop: CSAREDIRHSDTQYF. In nucleotides, the CDR3 is TGCAGTGCTAGAGAAGACATCCGTCACTCAGATACGCAGTATTTT.